This T cell receptor (beta chain) was found in a study of CD8 T cells in ankylosing spondylitis. This clonotype was counted ten times or more. From the 5' RACE reads, TCRdb called clonotypes with MiXCR, one entry per CDR3 protein. The sample includes 100,000 to 150,000 distinct CDR3 sequences, roughly 6.6% of them seen just once. V was trimmed by 5 bases and J by 0 bases, leaving 11 bases between them. Germline CDR1 is LNHNV and CDR2 is YYDKDF (reference sequence). This CDR3 is 15 amino acids long. Sequenced: blood, either unsorted or a sorted T cell fraction (not recorded which). The chain uses TRBV15 and TRBJ1-5; possibly TRBD1 for D (5 bases). The receptor's source is a male donor with ankylosing spondylitis or in good health (not recorded which). The CDR3 DNA reads TGTGCCACCAGCCCCCGGGACGTTAGCAATCAGCCCCAGCATTTT. Protein sequence: CATSPRDVSNQPQHF.